Listed below are T cell receptor beta chains from one sample, sequenced in a study of T cells in narcolepsy. The assay was immunoSEQ multiplex PCR, and TCRdb's table has in-frame clones only and misses some. This table has fewer than 20,000 clones, 85% to 90% appearing once. The sequenced sample consisted of memory (CD45RA-) CD4+ T cells from blood. The receptors originated from a human donor in good health. CDR3s include the opening cysteine and the closing phenylalanine or tryptophan. The order of the fields is J gene, V gene, CDR3 protein.

J: TRBJ1-1
V: TRBV7-8
CDR3: CASSLEAAVNTEAFF

J: TRBJ2-5
V: TRBV12-5
CDR3: CASGLVDDGTSGRETQYF

J: TRBJ1-6
V: TRBV7-6
CDR3: CASSPGQGYSPLHF

J: TRBJ1-6
V: TRBV2
CDR3: CASRYRMMDNSPLHF

J: TRBJ2-3
V: TRBV4-1
CDR3: CASSQVSSGRGTDTQYF

J: TRBJ1-6
V: TRBV6-5
CDR3: CASSWARNNSPLHF

J: TRBJ1-5
V: TRBV6-6
CDR3: CASSYSTVGQPQHF

J: TRBJ1-1
V: TRBV7-6
CDR3: CASSLGDRGTEAFF

J: TRBJ1-1
V: TRBV6-1
CDR3: CASTPFKNTEAFF

J: TRBJ2-4
V: TRBV10-3
CDR3: CAISESRTSGRPAKNIQYF

J: TRBJ2-7
V: TRBV7-3
CDR3: CASSLFGRFEQYF

J: TRBJ1-1
V: TRBV5-1
CDR3: CASSLIQGGEAFF

J: TRBJ1-5
V: TRBV2
CDR3: CASNSRDARNQPQHF

J: TRBJ2-3
V: TRBV6-1
CDR3: CASTQGGRAFDTQYF

J: TRBJ1-1
V: TRBV6-1
CDR3: CASSPRGGTEAFF

J: TRBJ2-6
V: TRBV7-8
CDR3: CASRKYLGANVLTF

J: TRBJ2-1
V: TRBV4-2
CDR3: CASSQLDREEDEQFF

J: TRBJ1-2
V: TRBV4-3
CDR3: CASSQVAGSYGYTF

J: TRBJ2-7
V: TRBV7-9
CDR3: CASSFGTVSYEQYF

J: TRBJ1-2
V: TRBV7-2
CDR3: CASSSTGGYGYTF

J: TRBJ2-2
V: TRBV19
CDR3: CASSITGANTGELFF

J: TRBJ2-3
V: TRBV6-1
CDR3: CASTWTGGSPDTQYF

J: TRBJ2-5
V: TRBV5-1
CDR3: CASSLPSGREETQYF

J: TRBJ1-2
V: TRBV7-2
CDR3: CASSLRGTGGPYGYTF

J: TRBJ2-7
V: TRBV4-1
CDR3: CASSQGDSLSDEQYF

J: TRBJ1-5
V: TRBV30
CDR3: CAWSVPPQPQHF

J: TRBJ1-1
V: TRBV10-3
CDR3: CAIRGPFLGNTEAFF

J: TRBJ2-1
V: TRBV27
CDR3: CASSPDRGAYNEQFF

J: TRBJ2-5
V: TRBV5-1
CDR3: CASSFGTSQETQYF

J: TRBJ2-2
V: TRBV19
CDR3: CASSHAVAGVGTGELFF

J: TRBJ1-1
V: TRBV4-2
CDR3: CASSRSGGRTEAFF

J: TRBJ1-5
V: TRBV19
CDR3: CASTQGAPNQPQHF

J: TRBJ2-5
V: TRBV6-1
CDR3: CASSRAETQYF

J: TRBJ2-5
V: TRBV19
CDR3: CASSMTGTSGIQETQYF

J: TRBJ2-7
V: TRBV10-3
CDR3: CAMSGTDYEQYF

J: TRBJ2-1
V: TRBV29-1
CDR3: CSVGVGLGEQFF

J: TRBJ1-5
V: TRBV6-6
CDR3: CASRIEGTSNQPQHF

J: TRBJ2-1
V: TRBV30
CDR3: CAWSPNSGLAGRQFF

J: TRBJ1-2
V: TRBV5-1
CDR3: CASSSGQRGYTF

J: TRBJ2-1
V: TRBV19
CDR3: CASSRDRFRNEQFF

J: TRBJ1-6
V: TRBV5-4
CDR3: CASSLLRGYNSPLHF

J: TRBJ2-2
V: TRBV19
CDR3: CASSSGRGSTGELFF

J: TRBJ2-1
V: TRBV4-3
CDR3: CASSQDHGDNEQFF

J: TRBJ2-3
V: TRBV7-3
CDR3: CASSLQGGPDTQYF

J: TRBJ2-3
V: TRBV7-9
CDR3: CASILSTLAGTTDTQYF

J: TRBJ2-3
V: TRBV4-3
CDR3: CASSQVVSGGDLYF

J: TRBJ2-7
V: TRBV5-6
CDR3: CASSSQPYEQYF

J: TRBJ2-7
V: TRBV6-6
CDR3: CASSALTSGTTYEQYF

J: TRBJ1-3
V: TRBV9
CDR3: CASSVGDGNTIYF

J: TRBJ1-5
V: TRBV7-2
CDR3: CASSLFVGRGNQPQHF

J: TRBJ2-1
V: TRBV19
CDR3: CASNTPGLAANEQFF

J: TRBJ1-6
V: TRBV6-1
CDR3: CASSEAPAGGTRSPLHF

J: TRBJ2-5
V: TRBV14
CDR3: CASSQDLGETQYF

J: TRBJ2-1
V: TRBV5-1
CDR3: CASSLVRAGNNEQFF